Sequencing of this T cell receptor beta chain was carried out in a study of vaccination effects on CD4 cells after COVID-19. The study, taken as a whole, reports: The study had few convalescent patients and no early post-infection timepoints. Long after vaccination, the clones induced by infection and by vaccine shrank markedly in size.

With respect to this clone: The antigen is not known.

Sequencing was performed with immunoSEQ multiplex PCR; in TCRdb, only in-frame clones are kept and a portion is missing. This table holds approximately 30,000 clones, about 63% found once. Germline-derived CDR1 and CDR2 are ENHRY and SYGVKD. The trim removed 5 bases at V and 4 bases at J, leaving 1 base unmatched. The CDR3 extends over 12 amino acids. Using viral peptide pools, the ViraFEST assay grew out antigen-specific CD4+ T cells prior to sequencing. Between days 10 and 11 of culture, CD4+ T cells were separated out. Days 3 and 7 saw half the medium replaced with IL-2 medium. The sample consisted of CD4+ T cells from PBMCs cultured with HCoV-229E spike peptides, taken before COVID-19 vaccination. This TCR came from a human donor who received a COVID-19 vaccine. V gene TRBV10-3 combines with J gene TRBJ2-7, with TRBD2 identical over 8 bases. CDR3 sequence: CAISSGSYEQYF. Here the CDR3 DNA reads TGTGCCATCAGTAGCGGGAGTTACGAGCAGTACTTC.